This T cell receptor beta chain was sequenced during a study of Ad26.COV2.S vaccination and SARS-CoV-2 variants. The study, taken as a whole, reports: Overall T cell responses may have been underestimated by the analyses of TCR breadth and depth.

Here immunoSEQ multiplex PCR was the method, and the copy in TCRdb shows in-frame clones only, minus some. In the table there are about half a million clones, 80% to 90% of which are singletons. CDR3 length: 14 residues. Germline V gene lookup returns CDR1 MNHEY and CDR2 SMNVEV (reference sequence). Germline trimming cut 5 bases from V and 3 bases from J; bases unmatched to any gene: 3. As for this clone: Its antigen is currently unknown.

Regarding treatment: 19 received Ad26.COV2.S at low or high dose, single or two shots; about 5 received placebo; per-sample allocation not given. The study sampled participants on day 63 after the first vaccine or placebo injection. This chain links TRBV27 with TRBJ1-3, with 8 bases fitting TRBD1. This TCR was sampled from a person between 18 and 65 years old who received the Ad26.COV2.S COVID-19 vaccine or a placebo. This sample comprised peripheral blood, obtained in a trial of Ad26.COV2.S vaccine versus placebo. CDR3 in amino acids: CASSRTGYGNTIYF. The CDR3 bases are TGTGCCAGCAGTCGGACAGGGTATGGAAACACCATATATTTT.